Presented here are 28 T cell receptor beta chains from one specimen sequenced in a study of cytomegalovirus exposure and HLA in healthy donors. Libraries were prepared by immunoSEQ multiplex PCR; TCRdb keeps only in-frame clonotypes and omits some of them. The data contain 100,000 to 150,000 clones, around 95% of them seen just once; the ten biggest clones take up about 1.7%. Material: PBMCs. The receptors stem from a young man in good health and CMV-seronegative.

The gene calls are TRBV7-9 and TRBJ1-1; D is ambiguous. The CDR3 has 13 residues. CDR1 and CDR2 from the germline V gene are SEHNR and FQNEAQ (reference sequence). The V gene lost 2 bases and the J gene lost 1 base, with 5 bases spanning the gap. In DNA form, the CDR3 reads TGTGCCAGCAGCTTATCCGGGAACACTGAAGCTTTCTTT. Protein sequence: CASSLSGNTEAFF.

V is TRBV10-3 and J is TRBJ2-1, with D possibly matching TRBD1 (5 bases). Germline V gene lookup returns CDR1 ENHRY and CDR2 SYGVKD. The ends were cut back, 8 bases at V and 2 bases at J, with 10 bases in the middle. The CDR3 loop spans 13 amino acids. CDR3: CAIGAGPYNEQFF. CDR3 DNA: TGTGCCATCGGGGCCGGTCCCTACAATGAGCAGTTCTTC.

The chain has TRBV11-3 and TRBJ1-3, with unresolved D. CDR3 length: 16 amino acids. CDR1 is SGHNT and CDR2 is YENEEA in the germline V gene. V lost 6 bases, J lost 0 bases, and 15 bases lay in between. CDR3 in DNA: TGTGCCAGCAGACATCGGGGAGAAGTCTCTGGAAACACCATATATTTT. This gives the protein CASRHRGEVSGNTIYF.

The rearrangement links TRBV5-6 to TRBJ2-7; 8 bases are a match to TRBD1. The trim removed 0 bases at V and 2 bases at J, leaving 7 bases unmatched. From germline, CDR1 is SGHDT and CDR2 YYEEEE. CDR3 length: 16 residues. Here the CDR3 reads CASSLDHQGAPYEQYF. CDR3 coding DNA: TGTGCCAGCAGCTTGGACCATCAGGGGGCACCCTACGAGCAGTACTTC.

In DNA form, the CDR3 reads TGTGCCAGCAGATCACTAGCGGGAGCTATCGAGCAGTACTTC. Protein sequence: CASRSLAGAIEQYF. This chain joins TRBV11-2 and TRBJ2-7; 11 positions agree with TRBD2. The germline gives CDR1 SGHAT, CDR2 FQNNGV. This CDR3 contains 14 residues. The ends lost 6 bases at V and 6 bases at J; junction bases unmatched: 7.

The chain links TRBV6-1 to TRBJ2-7, with 10 positions matching TRBD2. V was clipped by 3 bases and J by 2 bases; unmatched bases: 4. Germline V gene sequence: CDR1 MNHNS, CDR2 SASEGT. The CDR3 totals 15 residues. The CDR3 nucleotides read TGTGCCAGCAGTGATCTGGGACTAGCGACCTACGAGCAGTACTTC. Encoded protein: CASSDLGLATYEQYF.

This clone was observed a single time. The chain carries TRBV29-1 and TRBJ1-5; 7 bases align to TRBD1. With V trimmed by 6 bases and J by 7 bases, 6 bases remained unmatched. Germline assignment: CDR1 SQVTM and CDR2 ANQGSEA. This CDR3 contains 12 residues. The CDR3 DNA is TGCAGCGTGACCCAGGGGGACCAGCCCCAGCATTTT. This translates into CSVTQGDQPQHF.

The chain uses TRBV29-1 and TRBJ2-3; 8 bases match TRBD1. Germline CDR1 is SQVTM and CDR2 is ANQGSEA. V shed 1 base and J 0 bases; nucleotides not matched to a gene: 3. CDR3 length: 15 amino acids. CDR3 loop: CSVEGTGSSTDTQYF. CDR3 DNA: TGCAGCGTTGAAGGGACAGGGTCTAGCACAGATACGCAGTATTTT.

The gene calls are TRBV5-5 and TRBJ2-7; TRBD1 might be the D (5 bases). Germline CDR1 reads SGHKS; CDR2 reads YYEKEE (reference sequence). The CDR3 sequence is 14 residues long. V was clipped by 1 base and J by 3 bases, with 11 bases between them. CDR3 in DNA: TGTGCCAGCAGCTTGCTGGCAGGGTTCTACGAGCAGTACTTC. Translation: CASSLLAGFYEQYF.

The rearrangement joins TRBV28 to TRBJ1-5, with 8 bases identical to TRBD1. V lost 2 bases, J lost 7 bases, and 4 bases stayed unmatched. This CDR3 spans 14 amino acids. Germline assignment: CDR1 MDHEN and CDR2 SYDVKM. The CDR3 sequence: CASSLQGAGQPQHF. The CDR3, as DNA: TGTGCCAGCAGTTTACAGGGGGCAGGGCAGCCCCAGCATTTT.

This sequence joins TRBV9 and TRBJ2-7, with 8 nucleotides matching TRBD2. Germline assignment: CDR1 SGDLS and CDR2 YYNGEE. This CDR3 has 15 residues. Trimming at V came to 0 bases and at J to 2 bases, leaving 4 bases not matched to a gene. CDR3 nucleotide sequence: TGTGCCAGCAGCGTAGGAGCGGGACTAGCCTACGAGCAGTACTTC. This translates into CASSVGAGLAYEQYF. The complete variable domain, with remaining parts taken from reference TRBV9 and TRBJ2-7, reads DSGVTQTPKHLITATGQRVTLRCSPRSGDLSVYWYQQSLDQGLQFLIQYYNGEERAKGNILERFSAQQFPDLHSELNLSSLELGDSALYFCASSVGAGLAYEQYFGPGTRLTVT.

The rearrangement links TRBV27 to TRBJ2-1; 10 bases line up with TRBD1. V lost 5 bases and J lost 2; bases outside the gene matches: 0. The CDR3 runs 14 residues. Germline V gives CDR1 MNHEY, CDR2 SMNVEV (reference sequence). The CDR3 here is CASSGQGAYNEQFF. DNA for the CDR3: TGTGCCAGCAGTGGACAGGGGGCCTACAATGAGCAGTTCTTC.

This chain uses TRBV28 with TRBJ1-5, with 7 bases aligning to TRBD1. The CDR3 is 13 amino acids. Germline CDR1 and CDR2: MDHEN and SYDVKM. V lost 6 bases and J lost 4; bases outside the gene matches: 3. DNA for the CDR3: TGTGCCAGCAGCGTACAGGGGAATCAGCCCCAGCATTTT. As protein: CASSVQGNQPQHF.

This clone was found once. The genes are TRBV30 and TRBJ1-3; D unresolved. The length of the CDR3 is 13 residues. In germline, CDR1 is GTSNPN, CDR2 SVGIG (reference sequence). V lost 0 bases and J lost 0, with 3 bases in between. CDR3 in amino acids: CAWSVLSGNTIYF. Here the CDR3 DNA reads TGTGCCTGGAGTGTACTCTCTGGAAACACCATATATTTT.

The chain carries TRBV4-1 and TRBJ2-3, with D possibly matching TRBD1 (6 bases). The V gene lost 4 bases and the J gene lost 5 bases, with 16 bases spanning the gap. CDR3 length equals 15 residues. Per germline, CDR1 MGHRA and CDR2 YSYEKL. CDR3 sequence (DNA): TGCGCCAGCAGCCGCCTCCGGGACAACAAAGATACGCAGTATTTT. Amino acids: CASSRLRDNKDTQYF.

This chain connects TRBV6-5 to TRBJ2-1; 8 positions agree with TRBD1. V lost 5 bases and J lost 8; bases outside the gene matches: 2. The V gene's germline CDR1 is MNHEY and CDR2 SVGAGI. CDR3 length: 12 residues. CDR3 residues: CASSPRGHEQFF. The CDR3 nucleotides are TGTGCCAGCAGTCCCAGGGGGCATGAGCAGTTCTTC.

This clone has only one observation. V usage is TRBV4-1 and J usage is TRBJ1-5; 8 bases are shared with TRBD1. The CDR3 sequence is 15 residues long. Per germline, CDR1 MGHRA and CDR2 YSYEKL. V lost 3 bases, J lost 4 bases, and 5 bases stayed unmatched. Here the CDR3 DNA reads TGCGCCAGCAGCCAGGGACAGGACTTAAATCAGCCCCAGCATTTT. This encodes CASSQGQDLNQPQHF.

The V and J genes are TRBV30 and TRBJ1-1; 11 bases are a match to TRBD1. V dropped 5 bases and J dropped 0; count of bases not matched to a gene: 2. Germline V gene sequence: CDR1 GTSNPN, CDR2 SVGIG (reference sequence). The CDR3 runs to 14 residues. CDR3 in amino acids: CAWGTGGMNTEAFF. The CDR3, as DNA: TGTGCCTGGGGGACAGGGGGAATGAACACTGAAGCTTTCTTT.

The V and J genes are TRBV5-1 and TRBJ2-7; a weak D match, TRBD2 (5 bases). The CDR3 extends over 11 amino acids. The V end was cut by 4 bases, the J end by 7 bases, with 9 bases between. The V gene's germline CDR1 is SGHRS and CDR2 YFSETQ. The CDR3 DNA reads as TGCGCCAGCAGCCCGGGAATTGAGCAGTACTTC. Protein: CASSPGIEQYF. The variable domain in full, with the rest retrieved from reference TRBV5-1 and TRBJ2-7, is KAGVTQTPRYLIKTRGQQVTLSCSPISGHRSVSWYQQTPGQGLQFLFEYFSETQRNKGNFPGRFSGRQFSNSRSEMNVSTLELGDSALYLCASSPGIEQYFGPGTRLTVT.

The CDR3 is CASSKRQGSYGYTF. CDR3 sequence (DNA): TGTGCCAGCAGTAAACGACAGGGATCCTATGGCTACACCTTC. The chain has TRBV6-5 and TRBJ1-2; 7 bases agree with TRBD1. The CDR3 spans 14 residues. Germline lookup yields CDR1 MNHEY and CDR2 SVGAGI. Unmatched junction bases numbered 7, after V lost 5 bases and J lost 4 bases.

The chain uses TRBV7-9 and TRBJ1-4; 7 nucleotides align to TRBD1. Germline assignment: CDR1 SEHNR and CDR2 FQNEAQ (reference sequence). The junction had 9 bases not matched to a gene; V was cut back by 4 bases and J by 4 bases. The CDR3 extends over 16 amino acids. Here the CDR3 reads CASSYNWGQSNEKLFF. CDR3 DNA: TGTGCCAGCAGCTACAATTGGGGACAGAGTAATGAAAAACTGTTTTTT. The full variable domain, in which reference TRBV7-9 and TRBJ1-4 provide the parts outside the CDR3, is DTGVSQNPRHKITKRGQNVTFRCDPISEHNRLYWYRQTLGQGPEFLTYFQNEAQLEKSRLLSDRFSAERPKGSFSTLEIQRTEQGDSAMYLCASSYNWGQSNEKLFFGSGTQLSVL.

The chain recombines TRBV7-2 with TRBJ2-2; weak D call: TRBD2 (6 bases). V lost 1 base and J 6 bases, leaving 15 bases between the germline ends. This CDR3 has 16 residues. In germline, CDR1 is SGHTA, CDR2 FQGNSA. The CDR3 sequence is CASSLGGVALPGELFF. CDR3 sequence (DNA): TGTGCCAGCAGCTTAGGGGGGGTAGCCCTCCCCGGGGAGCTGTTTTTT. Together with reference TRBV7-2 and TRBJ2-2, the CDR3 gives the full variable domain: GAGVSQSPSNKVTEKGKDVELRCDPISGHTALYWYRQSLGQGLEFLIYFQGNSAPDKSGLPSDRFSAERTGGSVSTLTIQRTQQEDSAVYLCASSLGGVALPGELFFGEGSRLTVL.

This chain uses TRBV7-6 with TRBJ1-3, with D perhaps TRBD1 (6 bases). Germline lookup yields CDR1 SGHVS and CDR2 FNYEAQ. The CDR3 is 20 residues long. Trimming removed 3 bases from V and 4 bases from J, with 28 bases in between. CDR3 nucleotide sequence: TGTGCCAGCAGCTTTAGCGTATATGTATCAGGACAGCGGCTCGGAAACACCATATATTTT. Translated: CASSFSVYVSGQRLGNTIYF.

The chain joins TRBV30 to TRBJ1-3; a weak D match, TRBD1 (5 bases). CDR3 size: 14 residues. In germline, CDR1 is GTSNPN, CDR2 SVGIG (reference sequence). Trimming left V 5 bases short and J 2 bases short, with 13 bases between. CDR3 protein: CAWQRGLTGNTIYF. As DNA, the CDR3 is TGTGCCTGGCAAAGGGGACTGACTGGAAACACCATATATTTT.

V gene TRBV5-1 combines with J gene TRBJ2-3, with a possible D match to TRBD1 (6 bases). Trimming stripped 6 bases from V and 5 bases from J, with 16 bases between. The CDR3 runs 14 residues. The germline gives CDR1 SGHRS, CDR2 YFSETQ. DNA for the CDR3: TGCGCCAGCACCCTAATAGGGGGTGGAGATACGCAGTATTTT. The encoded protein is CASTLIGGGDTQYF.

The chain couples TRBV13 to TRBJ2-2; 10 bases are shared with TRBD2. CDR1 is PRHDT, CDR2 FYEKMQ, per germline (reference sequence). The CDR3 loop spans 18 amino acids. With V trimmed by 4 bases and J by 7 bases, 15 bases remained unmatched. CDR3 DNA sequence: TGTGCCAGCAGCTCAACAGGTACCCTAGCGGGAGTTCACGGGGAGCTGTTTTTT. Protein: CASSSTGTLAGVHGELFF.

V gene TRBV7-3 combines with J gene TRBJ2-1; 7 bases map to TRBD2. The CDR3 totals 13 residues. The junction had 10 bases not matched to a gene; V was cut back by 4 bases and J by 13 bases. Germline values: CDR1 SGHTA, CDR2 FQGTGA. CDR3 amino acids: CASSSRVAGAQFF. The CDR3 DNA follows: TGTGCCAGCAGCTCCCGGGTCGCGGGAGCTCAGTTCTTC.

This CDR3 is CACLGDRGEKLFF. The CDR3 DNA follows: TGTGCCTGTCTAGGGGACAGGGGAGAAAAACTGTTTTTT. The V call is TRBV30, the J call TRBJ1-4, with TRBD1 matching over 10 bases. V lost 6 bases, J lost 8 bases, and 6 bases stayed unmatched. The CDR3 consists of 13 residues. Germline V gives CDR1 GTSNPN, CDR2 SVGIG (reference sequence).